These T cell receptor beta chains were read from a single sample in a study of blood T cell repertoires in COVID-19. Sequencing was performed with immunoSEQ multiplex PCR; in TCRdb, only in-frame clones are kept and a portion is missing. The sample records some 390,000 clones, 85% to 90% being singletons. The sequenced sample was PBMCs or T cells enriched from blood (not recorded which). These receptors came from a man aged 25 to 40 who had recovered from COVID-19. Both conserved end residues are trimmed from each CDR3. A D gene is named only where the DNA matches it firmly. Where a row states a size, it is once, few, many or the class of an expanded clone; other rows omit it.

clone size	CDR3 length	V gene	D gene	J gene	CDR3 protein
-	14	TRBV11-2	TRBD2	TRBJ2-7	ASSLFTGTSSYEQY
-	11	TRBV10-3	-	TRBJ1-2	AFAESLNYGYT
-	13	TRBV6-5	TRBD2	TRBJ2-4	ASSSGRALGNIQY
few	15	TRBV19	-	TRBJ1-5	ASSMFGQIYSNQPQH
-	11	TRBV3-1/TRBV3-2	-	TRBJ2-1	ASRQDNYNEQF
-	14	TRBV28	-	TRBJ1-4	ASSFPQGTTNEKLF
-	13	TRBV5-1	TRBD1	TRBJ2-1	ASSKTGGTYNEQF
-	11	TRBV6-6	-	TRBJ2-7	ASSFPLGDEQY
-	16	TRBV15	TRBD1	TRBJ1-1	ATSRDPKGTGANTEAF
-	13	TRBV7-9	-	TRBJ2-5	ASSFEHRNQETQY
-	12	TRBV14	-	TRBJ2-5	ASSPSALEETQY
-	12	TRBV7-3	TRBD2	TRBJ2-1	ASSSDSGTNEQF
-	14	TRBV7-8	TRBD2	TRBJ2-2	ASSLGTSGSPGELF
-	9	TRBV28	-	TRBJ1-1	ASSVRGEAF
-	15	TRBV7-8	TRBD2	TRBJ2-3	ASSLVVGRGDPPTQY
-	12	TRBV28	-	TRBJ1-5	ASSPSTGLQPQH
-	12	TRBV9	-	TRBJ1-6	ASSVVGGSSPLH
few	11	TRBV7-2	TRBD2	TRBJ2-7	ASSTSGLYEQY
-	13	TRBV28	TRBD2	TRBJ2-1	ASSSGLAGHNEQF
-	15	TRBV7-9	-	TRBJ2-1	ASSFQAVGSGENEQF
once	16	TRBV18	TRBD2	TRBJ2-7	ASSPSFSGSTDSYEQY
-	12	TRBV28	-	TRBJ2-1	ASGHSTGLDEQF
-	13	TRBV4-1	-	TRBJ2-7	ASSPAGGGSYEQY
-	14	TRBV7-4	TRBD1	TRBJ1-3	ASSLSEQGAGNTIY
-	13	TRBV19	TRBD1	TRBJ1-1	ASSLDRAMNTEAF
-	11	TRBV10-2	-	TRBJ1-1	ASSLQGNTEAF
-	11	TRBV12-3/TRBV12-4	-	TRBJ1-5	ASSPREDQPQH
-	12	TRBV19	-	TRBJ1-1	ASSIGGRNTEAF
-	11	TRBV5-6	-	TRBJ1-4	ASSLTGNEKLF
-	12	TRBV7-2	-	TRBJ1-2	ASGPEGVGYGYT
-	15	TRBV9	TRBD1	TRBJ2-2	ASSVALGTGVAGELF
-	12	TRBV7-9	-	TRBJ1-1	ASSYTQRVAEAF
-	14	TRBV5-1	TRBD2	TRBJ2-3	ASSLGPASGSDTQY
-	15	TRBV7-8	TRBD1	TRBJ2-1	ASTGPRTGGLSNEQF
-	12	TRBV20-1	TRBD1	TRBJ1-2	SASRTGGEYGYT
once	12	TRBV24-1	-	TRBJ1-5	ATSQGSGRQPQH
-	14	TRBV4-1	TRBD2	TRBJ2-3	ASSWGGREMGDTQY
-	13	TRBV3-1/TRBV3-2	-	TRBJ1-4	ASNPGGGGNEKLF
-	15	TRBV28	TRBD1	TRBJ1-5	ASSRTGSRSGNQPQH
-	9	TRBV20-1	-	TRBJ2-7	SVGSSYEQY
-	12	TRBV30	TRBD2	TRBJ2-1	AWSTGTTYNEQF
-	13	TRBV2	-	TRBJ2-3	ASRELGGLSDTQY
-	11	TRBV30	-	TRBJ1-6	AWSKGFNSPLH
-	13	TRBV4-1	TRBD1	TRBJ1-1	ASSHDDRANTEAF
-	11	TRBV19	-	TRBJ2-2	ASRRGNTGELF
-	14	TRBV5-4	-	TRBJ2-2	ASSPGAGVDTGELF
-	12	TRBV28	TRBD1	TRBJ1-2	ASSSPQGAYGYT
-	13	TRBV19	-	TRBJ2-2	ASISKPDSPGELF
-	13	TRBV7-9	-	TRBJ2-3	ASSSTRLQGDTQY
-	13	TRBV2	-	TRBJ2-7	ASSEGRTQTYEQY
-	12	TRBV28	-	TRBJ2-6	ASRSIGTTNVLT